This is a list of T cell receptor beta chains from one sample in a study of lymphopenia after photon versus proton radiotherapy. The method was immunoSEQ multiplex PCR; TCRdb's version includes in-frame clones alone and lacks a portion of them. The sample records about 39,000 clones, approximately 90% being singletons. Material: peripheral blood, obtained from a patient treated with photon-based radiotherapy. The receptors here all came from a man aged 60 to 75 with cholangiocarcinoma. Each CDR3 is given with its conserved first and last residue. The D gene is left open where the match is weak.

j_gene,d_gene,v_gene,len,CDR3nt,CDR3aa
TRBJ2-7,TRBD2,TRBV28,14,TGTGCCAGCAGTTTAGAGCGGGAGAAGAACGAGCAGTACTTC,CASSLEREKNEQYF
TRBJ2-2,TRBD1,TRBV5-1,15,TGCGCCAGCAGCACGGACAGGGGAAACACCGGGGAGCTGTTTTTT,CASSTDRGNTGELFF
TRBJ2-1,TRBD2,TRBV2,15,TGTGCCAGCAGGGAACTAGCGGGGGGTTACAATGAGCAGTTCTTC,CASRELAGGYNEQFF
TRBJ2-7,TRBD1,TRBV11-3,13,TGTGCCAGCAGCTTAGAACAGGGGGACGAGCAGTACTTC,CASSLEQGDEQYF
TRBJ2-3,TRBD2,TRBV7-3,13,TGTGCCAGCAGCCAGGGAGGGGCAGATACGCAGTATTTT,CASSQGGADTQYF
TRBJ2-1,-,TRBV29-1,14,TGCAGCGCTCAGAGGGAAGGGTCCTACAATGAGCAGTTCTTC,CSAQREGSYNEQFF
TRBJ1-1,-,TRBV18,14,TGTGCCAGCTCACGCACGAGGGCTAACACTGAAGCTTTCTTT,CASSRTRANTEAFF
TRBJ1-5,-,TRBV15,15,TGTGCCACCAGCCGGACCGGGTTTAGCAATCAGCCCCAGCATTTT,CATSRTGFSNQPQHF
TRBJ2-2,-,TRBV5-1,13,TGCGCCAGCTTAACACCCTCCACCGGGGAGCTGTTTTTT,CASLTPSTGELFF
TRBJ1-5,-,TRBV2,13,TGTGCCAGCACTTCCTGGGAGAATCAGCCCCAGCATTTT,CASTSWENQPQHF
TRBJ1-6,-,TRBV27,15,TGTGCCAGCAGTTTAGGGATACCACAGTATTCACCCCTCCACTTT,CASSLGIPQYSPLHF
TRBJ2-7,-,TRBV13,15,TGTGCCAGCAGGGCTAAGGGCGGAGCGTCCTACGAGCAGTACTTC,CASRAKGGASYEQYF
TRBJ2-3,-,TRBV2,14,TGTGCCAGCAGCTCGCTTGGTAGCGGTGATACGCAGTATTTT,CASSSLGSGDTQYF
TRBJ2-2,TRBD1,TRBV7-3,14,TGTGCCAGCCGGGACAGCCTAAGTACCGGGGAGCTGTTTTTT,CASRDSLSTGELFF
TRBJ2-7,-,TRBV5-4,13,TGTGCCAGCAGCTTTAACAGTAACTACGAGCAGTACTTC,CASSFNSNYEQYF
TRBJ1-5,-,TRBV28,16,TGTGCCAGCAGTTTCCAACCGACGCGATACGATCAGCCCCAGCATTTT,CASSFQPTRYDQPQHF